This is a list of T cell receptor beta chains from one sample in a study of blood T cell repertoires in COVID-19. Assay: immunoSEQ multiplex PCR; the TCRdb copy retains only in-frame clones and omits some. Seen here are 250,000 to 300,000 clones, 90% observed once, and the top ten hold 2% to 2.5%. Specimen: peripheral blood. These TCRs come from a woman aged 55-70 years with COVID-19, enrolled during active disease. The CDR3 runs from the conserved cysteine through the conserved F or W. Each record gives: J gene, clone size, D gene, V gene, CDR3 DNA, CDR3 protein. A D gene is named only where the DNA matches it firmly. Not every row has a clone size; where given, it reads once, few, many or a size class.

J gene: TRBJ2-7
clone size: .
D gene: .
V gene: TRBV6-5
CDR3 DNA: TGTGCCAGCATCGCCCTCCCGGGGAAAGGGTACGAGCAGTACTTC
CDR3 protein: CASIALPGKGYEQYF

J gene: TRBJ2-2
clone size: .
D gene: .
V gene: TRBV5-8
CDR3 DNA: TGTGCCAGCAGCTTGGTCGACCGGGCCGGGGAGCTGTTTTTT
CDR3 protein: CASSLVDRAGELFF

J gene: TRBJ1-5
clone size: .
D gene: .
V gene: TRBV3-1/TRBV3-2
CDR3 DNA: TGTGCCAGCAGCCCGACTGATAATCAGCCCCAGCATTTT
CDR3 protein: CASSPTDNQPQHF

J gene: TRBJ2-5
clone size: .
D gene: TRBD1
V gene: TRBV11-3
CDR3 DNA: TGTGCCAGCAGCTTAGGGGGCACAGGGGACGAGACCCAGTACTTC
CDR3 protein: CASSLGGTGDETQYF

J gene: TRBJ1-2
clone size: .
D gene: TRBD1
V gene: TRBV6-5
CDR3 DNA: TGTGCCAGCAGTTATCGGGACAGGGATCGCTATGGCTACACCTTC
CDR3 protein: CASSYRDRDRYGYTF

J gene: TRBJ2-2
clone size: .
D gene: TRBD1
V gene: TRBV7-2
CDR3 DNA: TGTGCCAGCAGCTTGGACAGGACCGGGGAGCTGTTTTTT
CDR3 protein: CASSLDRTGELFF

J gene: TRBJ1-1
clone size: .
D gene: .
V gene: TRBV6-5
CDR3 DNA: TGTGCCAGCAGTTACTCGGCGAACACTGAAGCTTTCTTT
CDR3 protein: CASSYSANTEAFF

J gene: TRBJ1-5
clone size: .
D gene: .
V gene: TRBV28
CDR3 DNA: TGTGCCAGCAGTTCGAATCAGTTTAGCAATCAGCCCCAGCATTTT
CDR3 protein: CASSSNQFSNQPQHF

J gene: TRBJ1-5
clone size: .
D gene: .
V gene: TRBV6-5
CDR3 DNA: TGTGCCAGCAGTACTGATCAAGATAGCAATCAGCCCCAGCATTTT
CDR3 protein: CASSTDQDSNQPQHF

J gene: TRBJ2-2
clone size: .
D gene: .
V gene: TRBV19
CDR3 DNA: TGTGCCAGTAGTATGGGGCAGTCCGGGGAGCTGTTTTTT
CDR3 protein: CASSMGQSGELFF

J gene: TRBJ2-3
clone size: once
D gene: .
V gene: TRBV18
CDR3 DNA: TGTGCCAGCTCACCAACAAGCGATGATACGCAGTATTTT
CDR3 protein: CASSPTSDDTQYF

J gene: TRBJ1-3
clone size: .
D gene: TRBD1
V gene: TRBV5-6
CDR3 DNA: TGTGCCAGCAGCCGGGACAGGGTTACGAACACCATATATTTT
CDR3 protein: CASSRDRVTNTIYF

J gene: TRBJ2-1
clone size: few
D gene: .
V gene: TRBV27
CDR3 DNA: TGTGCCAGCGAGTACTACAATGAGCAGTTCTTC
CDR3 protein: CASEYYNEQFF

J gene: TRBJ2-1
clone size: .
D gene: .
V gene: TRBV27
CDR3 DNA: TGTGCCAGCAGTTTATCCGGGAACAATGAGCAGTTCTTC
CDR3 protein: CASSLSGNNEQFF

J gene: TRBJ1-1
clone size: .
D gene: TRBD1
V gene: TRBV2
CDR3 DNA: TGTGCCAGCAGTGTGGAGGGGACAGCCACTGAAGCTTTCTTT
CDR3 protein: CASSVEGTATEAFF

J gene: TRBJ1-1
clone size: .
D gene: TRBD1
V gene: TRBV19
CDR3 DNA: TGTGCCAGTATATCCGACAGGGAACCGACTGAAGCTTTCTTT
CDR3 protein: CASISDREPTEAFF

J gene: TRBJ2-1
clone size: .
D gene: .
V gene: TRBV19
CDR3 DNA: TGTGCCAGCGGGGGATCGGCGTTCAATGAGCAGTTCTTC
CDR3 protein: CASGGSAFNEQFF

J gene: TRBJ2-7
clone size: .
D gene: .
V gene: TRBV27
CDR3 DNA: TGTGCCAGCAGGCGGGACGGCTCCTACGAGCAGTACTTC
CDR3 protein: CASRRDGSYEQYF

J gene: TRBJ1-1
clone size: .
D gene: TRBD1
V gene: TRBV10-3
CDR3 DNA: TGTGCCATCAGTGCACCGGGACAGGGTGTTTTAGCTTTCTTT
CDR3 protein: CAISAPGQGVLAFF

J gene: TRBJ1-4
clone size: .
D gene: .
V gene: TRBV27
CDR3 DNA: TGTGCCAGCAGTTTCGGGGAGGGAGAAAAACTGTTTTTT
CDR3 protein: CASSFGEGEKLFF

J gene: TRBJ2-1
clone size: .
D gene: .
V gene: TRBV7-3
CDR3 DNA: TGTGCCAGCAGCTTAGGTGTGGGCGGGCCCTACAATGAGCAGTTCTTC
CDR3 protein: CASSLGVGGPYNEQFF

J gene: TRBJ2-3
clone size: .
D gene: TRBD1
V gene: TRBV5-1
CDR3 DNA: TGCGCCAGCAGCTACGGACAGGAGAGCTCTCTGCAGTATTTT
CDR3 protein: CASSYGQESSLQYF